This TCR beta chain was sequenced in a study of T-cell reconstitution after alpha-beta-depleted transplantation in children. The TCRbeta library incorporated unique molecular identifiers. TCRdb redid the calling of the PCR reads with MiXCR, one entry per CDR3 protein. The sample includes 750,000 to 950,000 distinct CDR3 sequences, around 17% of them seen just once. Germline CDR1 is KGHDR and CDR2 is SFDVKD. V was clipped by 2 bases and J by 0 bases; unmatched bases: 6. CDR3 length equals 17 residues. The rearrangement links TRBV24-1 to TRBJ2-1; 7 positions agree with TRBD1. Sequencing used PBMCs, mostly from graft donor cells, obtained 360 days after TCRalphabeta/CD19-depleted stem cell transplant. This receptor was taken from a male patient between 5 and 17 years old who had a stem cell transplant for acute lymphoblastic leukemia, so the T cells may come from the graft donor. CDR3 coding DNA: TGTGCCACCAGTGATTCACAGGGGATCGCCTCCTACAATGAGCAGTTCTTC. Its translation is CATSDSQGIASYNEQFF.